This entry lists 29 T cell receptor beta chains sequenced from one sample in a study of early T cells in non-severe SARS-CoV-2 infection. TCRdb independently ran MiXCR on the 5' RACE reads; one entry per CDR3 protein. The sample has fewer than 75,000 distinct CDR3 sequences, 20% to 25% seen once. Material: whole blood, obtained at baseline. These receptors all stem from an adult who was a healthcare worker with PCR-confirmed SARS-CoV-2 infection or an uninfected control (not recorded which).

The chain employs TRBV19 and TRBJ1-6; D gene uncertain. The CDR3 is 12 amino acids. Germline V gene lookup returns CDR1 LNHDA and CDR2 SQIVND (reference sequence). Between the trimmed V and J ends, which lost 3 bases and 10 bases, there was a span of 7 bases. The CDR3 sequence: CASSISASPLHF. As DNA, the CDR3 is TGTGCCAGTAGTATTTCCGCGTCACCCCTCCACTTT.

Many counts were recorded for this clonotype. The V gene is TRBV14, the J gene TRBJ2-3; D ambiguous. Germline assignment: CDR1 SGHDN and CDR2 FVKESK. Trimming shortened V by 0 bases and J by 8 bases, and 6 bases separated the two germline ends. CDR3 length: 12 residues. The CDR3 region is CASSQDWGTQYF. Here the CDR3 DNA reads TGTGCCAGCAGCCAAGATTGGGGTACGCAGTATTTT. The full variable domain, with the rest looked up from reference TRBV14 and TRBJ2-3, is EAGVTQFPSHSVIEKGQTVTLRCDPISGHDNLYWYRRVMGKEIKFLLHFVKESKQDESGMPNNRFLAERTGGTYSTLKVQPAELEDSGVYFCASSQDWGTQYFGPGTRLTVL.

V usage is TRBV12-3 or TRBV12-4 and J usage is TRBJ2-1; 7 positions agree with TRBD1. V lost 6 bases, J lost 3 bases, and 17 bases stayed unmatched. This CDR3 comprises 18 residues. The CDR3: CASRPPVRGTDRYNEQFF. The CDR3 region has the DNA TGTGCCAGCAGACCTCCAGTTCGAGGGACAGACCGCTACAATGAGCAGTTCTTC.

This clonotype came up a few times. This rearrangement joins TRBV20-1 to TRBJ2-5, with 16 positions matching TRBD2. The CDR3 is made up of 16 amino acids. In germline, CDR1 is DFQATT, CDR2 SNEGSKA (reference sequence). The J segment lost 5 bases and the V segment lost 2 bases, leaving 5 bases of the junction unmatched. CDR3 sequence (DNA): TGCAGTGCTAGATCCGGGACTAGCGGGGGGGCGGAGACCCAGTACTTC. Amino acids: CSARSGTSGGAETQYF.

This clonotype showed up just a few times. The chain uses TRBV5-1 and TRBJ1-1; D may be TRBD1 (5 bases). Germline assignment: CDR1 SGHRS and CDR2 YFSETQ. The V end was cut by 4 bases, the J end by 0 bases, with 13 bases between. The CDR3 length is 15 residues. The CDR3 bases are TGCGCCAGCAGCCCGGGAGGGACCGTGAACACTGAAGCTTTCTTT. This gives the protein CASSPGGTVNTEAFF.

This clonotype showed up just a few times. One end of the junction fails to match germline, which may point to a read error. The V and J genes are TRBV5-4 and TRBJ2-6, with D possibly TRBD1 on 5 matching bases. The CDR3 consists of 14 residues. Looked up from germline, CDR1 is SGHNT and CDR2 is YYREEE (reference sequence). In DNA, the CDR3 is TGTGCCAGCAGCTTGAGCTCTGGGGCCAACGTCCTGATTTTC. Encoded protein: CASSLSSGANVLIF.

The chain couples TRBV18 to TRBJ2-5, with 8 bases that match TRBD1. CDR1 is KGHSH, CDR2 LQKENI, per germline. V lost 6 bases, J lost 1 base, and 7 bases stayed unmatched. The CDR3 runs 15 residues. CDR3 nucleotides: TGTGCCAGCTCGGAAGTGACAGGGGCCCAAGAGACCCAGTACTTC. Translating it yields CASSEVTGAQETQYF.

The chain recombines TRBV24-1 with TRBJ2-7; D ambiguous. Deletions cut 8 bases from V and 5 bases from J, with 0 bases between. Germline V gene sequence: CDR1 KGHDR, CDR2 SFDVKD. The CDR3 runs 8 residues. CDR3 residues: CATNEQYF. The CDR3 coding sequence is TGTGCCACCAACGAGCAGTACTTC.

J is TRBJ2-1 and V is TRBV29-1; 7 bases agree with TRBD2. Germline loops: CDR1 SQVTM, CDR2 ANQGSEA. The CDR3 has 15 residues. Trimming took 6 bases from V and 2 from J; bases not matched to a gene: 10. CDR3 DNA sequence: TGCAGCGTGAGCGGGGTGGCCTCCCCCTACAATGAGCAGTTCTTC. It encodes CSVSGVASPYNEQFF.

In this sample, this clonotype turned up a few times. The CDR3 DNA follows: TGTGCCAGCAGCCAAGCGGACAGGTTCCATGGCTACACCTTC. This translates into CASSQADRFHGYTF. The chain employs TRBV3-1 and TRBJ1-2; 7 bases align to TRBD1. The germline V gene encodes CDR1 LGHDT and CDR2 YNNKEL (reference sequence). The CDR3 has 14 amino acids. The J segment lost 6 bases and the V segment lost 1 base, leaving 5 bases of the junction unmatched.

The chain is built from TRBV2 and TRBJ1-5, with D possibly matching TRBD1 (6 bases). With 4 bases removed from V and 5 bases from J, the gap between germline ends came to 9 bases. This CDR3 spans 13 amino acids. In germline, CDR1 is SNHLY, CDR2 FYNNEI. CDR3 region: CASSVGQYQPQHF. CDR3 nucleotide sequence: TGTGCCAGCAGTGTTGGACAGTATCAGCCCCAGCATTTT.

This chain uses TRBV7-8 with TRBJ2-3; 11 bases line up with TRBD2. The CDR3 loop spans 14 amino acids. J lost 5 bases, V lost 4 bases, and 2 bases had no gene match. Germline V gene sequence: CDR1 SGHVS, CDR2 FQNEAQ. Here the CDR3 reads CASSSGLAGDTQYF. In DNA form, the CDR3 reads TGTGCCAGCAGCTCAGGACTAGCGGGAGATACGCAGTATTTT. Looking up the rest from reference TRBV7-8 and TRBJ2-3 gives the full variable domain: GAGVSQSPRYKVAKRGQDVALRCDPISGHVSLFWYQQALGQGPEFLTYFQNEAQLDKSGLPSDRFFAERPEGSVSTLKIQRTQQEDSAVYLCASSSGLAGDTQYFGPGTRLTVL.

This clonotype was seen at least ten times. The chain joins TRBV12-3 or TRBV12-4 to TRBJ2-7; no definite D call. The CDR3 spans 14 residues. The V end lost 4 bases, the J end lost 0 bases, and 10 bases lay between the germline ends. DNA for the CDR3: TGTGCCAGCAGTTCGACGGAGACCTCCTACGAGCAGTACTTC. Protein product: CASSSTETSYEQYF.

This clonotype was observed once. The J gene is TRBJ1-4, the V gene TRBV5-1; 11 bases map to TRBD1. V lost 2 bases and J lost 5; bases outside the gene matches: 2. Looked up from germline, CDR1 is SGHRS and CDR2 is YFSETQ. The CDR3 spans 15 residues. The CDR3 DNA follows: TGCGCCAGCAGCTTCGGGACAGGGGGAAATGAAAAACTGTTTTTT. Protein sequence: CASSFGTGGNEKLFF. Full variable domain (outside the CDR3, taken from reference TRBV5-1 and TRBJ1-4): KAGVTQTPRYLIKTRGQQVTLSCSPISGHRSVSWYQQTPGQGLQFLFEYFSETQRNKGNFPGRFSGRQFSNSRSEMNVSTLELGDSALYLCASSFGTGGNEKLFFGSGTQLSVL.

This clonotype was picked up a small number of times. V is TRBV12-3 or TRBV12-4 and J is TRBJ1-5; D is undetermined. The CDR3 totals 13 residues. Between the trimmed V and J ends, which lost 8 bases and 1 base, there was a span of 9 bases. The CDR3: CASSVGSNQPQHF. The CDR3, as DNA: TGTGCCAGCTCCGTTGGGAGCAATCAGCCCCAGCATTTT.

The chain couples TRBV12-3 or TRBV12-4 to TRBJ2-1; a possible D gene is TRBD2 (6 bases). Trimming removed 5 bases at V and 7 bases at J, with 15 bases between. CDR3 length: 14 amino acids. The CDR3 region is CASSLTLLANEQFF. CDR3 bases: TGTGCCAGCAGTCTCACCCTTCTAGCGAATGAGCAGTTCTTC.

A few counts support this clonotype. This chain joins TRBV3-1 and TRBJ1-4, with unresolved D. V lost 4 bases and J 8 bases, leaving 11 bases between the germline ends. The CDR3 is 13 residues long. Germline V gene sequence: CDR1 LGHDT, CDR2 YNNKEL (reference sequence). DNA for the CDR3: TGTGCCAGCAGCCTTGGAGTCGGCGAAAAACTGTTTTTT. This sequence encodes CASSLGVGEKLFF.

This chain connects TRBV7-9 to TRBJ2-5; 13 nucleotides line up with TRBD2. The CDR3 covers 15 residues. The germline V gene has CDR1 SEHNR and CDR2 FQNEAQ (reference sequence). V lost 5 bases and J lost 4; bases outside the gene matches: 4. CDR3 sequence (DNA): TGTGCCAGCAGCCCTGGACTAGCGGGAGTAGAGACCCAGTACTTC. This encodes CASSPGLAGVETQYF.

This clonotype was seen at least ten times. The CDR3 loop reads CASSATGEAFF. The CDR3 DNA reads as TGTGCCAGCAGTGCTACCGGCGAAGCTTTCTTT. The rearrangement links TRBV25-1 to TRBJ1-1, with unresolved D. CDR1 is MGHDK and CDR2 is SYGVNS in the germline V gene. Trimming stripped 4 bases from V and 8 bases from J, with 8 bases between. CDR3 length: 11 residues.

This chain connects TRBV7-9 to TRBJ2-5; D remains unclear. There are 14 residues in the CDR3. The germline V gene encodes CDR1 SEHNR and CDR2 FQNEAQ (reference sequence). With 3 bases removed from V and 5 bases from J, the gap between germline ends came to 13 bases. This CDR3 reads CASSFFEMTETQYF. DNA of the CDR3: TGTGCCAGCAGCTTTTTCGAAATGACTGAGACCCAGTACTTC.

This clonotype showed up just a few times. V usage is TRBV10-3 and J usage is TRBJ2-7; a weak D match, TRBD1 (5 bases). The CDR3 totals 18 residues. Germline values: CDR1 ENHRY, CDR2 SYGVKD. The V and J ends lost 8 bases and 2 bases respectively, with 28 bases between them. The CDR3 DNA reads as TGTGCCATCGGCTCCTCCGGCGCCCCAGGGAATCGCGCCTACGAGCAGTACTTC. It is translated as CAIGSSGAPGNRAYEQYF.

This chain links TRBV3-1 with TRBJ2-5; 8 bases line up with TRBD2. There are 16 residues in the CDR3. Germline assignment: CDR1 LGHDT and CDR2 YNNKEL (reference sequence). Losses at the gene ends were 0 bases for V and 6 bases for J; bases not matched to a gene: 9. As DNA, the CDR3 is TGTGCCAGCAGCCAAGAGGGGATTGGCGGGGGGAAGACCCAGTACTTC. Its protein product is CASSQEGIGGGKTQYF.

The chain uses TRBV30 and TRBJ2-7; tentatively, D is TRBD1 (5 bases). The CDR3 has 13 residues. Trimming removed 4 bases from V and 2 bases from J, with 12 bases in between. Germline CDR1 GTSNPN, CDR2 SVGIG (reference sequence). CDR3 sequence: CAWNFQGAYEQYF. DNA for the CDR3: TGTGCCTGGAATTTCCAGGGTGCCTACGAGCAGTACTTC.

This clonotype has just one count. This chain connects TRBV5-1 to TRBJ2-3; D is ambiguous. Germline-derived CDR1 and CDR2 are SGHRS and YFSETQ. V was clipped by 4 bases and J by 2 bases, with 8 bases between them. The CDR3 runs 13 residues. CDR3 DNA: TGCGCCAGCAGCGGAAGCATCACAGATACGCAGTATTTT. Protein product: CASSGSITDTQYF.

This rearrangement joins TRBV5-1 to TRBJ1-2; 9 bases are a match to TRBD1. V lost 4 bases and J lost 7; bases outside the gene matches: 8. Germline CDR1 SGHRS, CDR2 YFSETQ. CDR3 length equals 14 residues. The CDR3 region has the DNA TGCGCCAGCAGCCATGGACAGGGGAGTGTTGGCTACACCTTC. Encoded protein: CASSHGQGSVGYTF.

For this clonotype: Germline and junction disagree at one end, which may indicate a read error. The chain is built from TRBV5-4 and TRBJ1-4; D remains unclear. The CDR3 length is 15 residues. CDR1 and CDR2 (germline): SGHNT, YYREEE (reference sequence). In DNA form, the CDR3 reads TGTACCAGCAGCTCCCGCCCGGCAACTAATGAAAAACTGTTTTTT. Its translation is CTSSSRPATNEKLFF.

This clonotype has ten or more counts. The chain employs TRBV28 and TRBJ2-2, with a weak D call TRBD2 (6 bases). The CDR3 contains 13 residues. CDR1 and CDR2 (germline): MDHEN, SYDVKM. V dropped 7 bases and J dropped 1 base, with 7 bases sitting between them. The CDR3 protein is CASKEGNTGELFF. The CDR3 DNA follows: TGTGCCAGCAAGGAGGGGAACACCGGGGAGCTGTTTTTT. Using reference TRBV28 and TRBJ2-2 for the parts outside the CDR3, the full variable domain is DVKVTQSSRYLVKRTGEKVFLECVQDMDHENMFWYRQDPGLGLRLIYFSYDVKMKEKGDIPEGYSVSREKKERFSLILESASTNQTSMYLCASKEGNTGELFFGEGSRLTVL.

The chain joins TRBV4-1 to TRBJ1-2, with no clear D. This CDR3 has 14 residues. Trimming left V 6 bases short and J 1 base short, with 12 bases between. The V gene's germline CDR1 is MGHRA and CDR2 YSYEKL. CDR3 sequence (DNA): TGCGCCAGCAGTCTCATCTTAGATAACTATGGCTACACCTTC. Translation gives CASSLILDNYGYTF.

The chain uses TRBV7-2 and TRBJ2-1, with unresolved D. There are 14 residues in the CDR3. The ends were cut back, 1 base at V and 10 bases at J, with 14 bases in the middle. Germline values: CDR1 SGHTA, CDR2 FQGNSA. The chain's CDR3 is CASSLGAPPREQFF. Here the CDR3 DNA reads TGTGCCAGCAGCTTAGGGGCCCCCCCTAGAGAGCAGTTCTTC.